Shown below are 27 T cell receptor beta chains from a single sample sequenced in a study of T cell changes during pregnancy in multiple sclerosis. Assay used: immunoSEQ multiplex PCR; TCRdb lists only in-frame clones, some missing. The data show around 130,000 clones, around 93% seen once. Sequenced material: peripheral blood, taken before pregnancy. Every receptor here comes from a female donor with multiple sclerosis, enrolled in a pregnancy study.

This chain uses TRBV28 with TRBJ2-3; TRBD1 aligns across 8 bases. The ends lost 7 bases at V and 3 bases at J; junction bases unmatched: 12. Germline V gene data show CDR1 as MDHEN and CDR2 as SYDVKM. CDR3 size: 16 residues. The CDR3 sequence is CASTMTGAAETDTQYF. CDR3 sequence (DNA): TGTGCCAGCACCATGACAGGGGCCGCGGAAACAGATACGCAGTATTTT.

This sequence joins TRBV9 and TRBJ2-3; TRBD2 agrees at 8 bases. V shed 0 bases, J shed 5 bases, and the junction held 5 bases outside the gene matches. The CDR3 is 15 residues long. Looked up from germline, CDR1 is SGDLS and CDR2 is YYNGEE. CDR3 sequence reads: CASSVGAGGGDTQYF. CDR3 DNA: TGTGCCAGCAGCGTAGGGGCGGGAGGAGGAGATACGCAGTATTTT. The complete variable domain, with remaining parts taken from reference TRBV9 and TRBJ2-3, reads DSGVTQTPKHLITATGQRVTLRCSPRSGDLSVYWYQQSLDQGLQFLIQYYNGEERAKGNILERFSAQQFPDLHSELNLSSLELGDSALYFCASSVGAGGGDTQYFGPGTRLTVL.

The chain couples TRBV7-7 to TRBJ2-7, with TRBD2 identical over 7 bases. The length of the CDR3 is 15 residues. J gave up 4 bases and V 1 base, and 7 bases lay outside the gene matches. Germline CDR1 and CDR2: SSHAT and FNYEAQ (reference sequence). CDR3 nucleotide sequence: TGTGCCAGCAGCTTAGGGGAGGGTCCCCCTTACGAGCAGTACTTC. Amino acid sequence: CASSLGEGPPYEQYF.

The chain recombines TRBV27 with TRBJ1-1; D is perhaps TRBD1 (6 bases). Trimming stripped 5 bases from V and 7 bases from J, with 14 bases between. The CDR3 totals 13 residues. Per germline, CDR1 MNHEY and CDR2 SMNVEV (reference sequence). CDR3 DNA sequence: TGTGCCAGCAGTCTACAGGGTTTTGGTGAAGCTTTCTTT. Amino acid sequence: CASSLQGFGEAFF.

The rearrangement links TRBV27 to TRBJ2-1; 11 bases are a match to TRBD2. Germline V lookup: CDR1 MNHEY, CDR2 SMNVEV (reference sequence). The CDR3 totals 19 residues. V dropped 0 bases and J dropped 6; count of bases not matched to a gene: 13. The CDR3 DNA is TGTGCCAGCAGTTTATCGTGGTTCCCCCTAGCGGGAGGAAGCAATGAGCAGTTCTTC. Amino acid sequence: CASSLSWFPLAGGSNEQFF.

This rearrangement joins TRBV19 to TRBJ1-5; D might be TRBD1 (6 bases). Trimming left V 5 bases short and J 7 bases short, with 12 bases between. Per the germline V gene, CDR1 is LNHDA and CDR2 is SQIVND (reference sequence). The CDR3 runs 13 residues. Written as DNA, the CDR3 is TGTGCCAGTAGTGAACAGGGAATCCAGCCCCAGCATTTT. Its translation is CASSEQGIQPQHF.

As DNA, the CDR3 is TGCGCCAGCAGCTTGGGGGGCGCTTTAGATACGCAGTATTTT. Its protein is CASSLGGALDTQYF. The chain has TRBV5-1 and TRBJ2-3; TRBD1 might be the D (5 bases). This CDR3 has 14 amino acids. V was cut by 0 bases and J by 5 bases, with 10 bases left in between. CDR1 and CDR2 from the germline V gene are SGHRS and YFSETQ.

The chain has TRBV9 and TRBJ1-2; no definite D call. The CDR3 totals 15 residues. From germline, CDR1 is SGDLS and CDR2 YYNGEE. The germline V and J ends were trimmed by 0 bases and 2 bases, with 11 bases remaining between them. This CDR3 reads CASSVEAGLNYGYTF. The CDR3 nucleotides read TGTGCCAGCAGCGTAGAGGCAGGACTCAACTATGGCTACACCTTC.

This chain uses TRBV28 with TRBJ1-1, with D perhaps matching TRBD1 (6 bases). The CDR3 loop spans 13 amino acids. CDR1 is MDHEN and CDR2 is SYDVKM in the germline V gene. V was pared by 6 bases and J by 5 bases, with 13 bases between. The CDR3 nucleotides read TGTGCCAGCAGGACAACAGGGCTTACTGAAGCTTTCTTT. Translation: CASRTTGLTEAFF.

CDR3 region: CASSSPGAPNTEAFF. CDR3 in DNA: TGTGCCAGTAGTTCGCCAGGGGCACCGAACACTGAAGCTTTCTTT. V is TRBV19 and J is TRBJ1-1; weak D call: TRBD1 (6 bases). CDR1 is LNHDA, CDR2 SQIVND, per germline (reference sequence). Trimming took off 5 bases at V and 1 base at J, with 14 bases between the two ends. This CDR3 contains 15 residues.

This chain links TRBV6-5 with TRBJ2-7; D not certain. The length of the CDR3 is 14 residues. Looked up from germline, CDR1 is MNHEY and CDR2 is SVGAGI. V gave up 1 base and J gave up 6 bases, with 13 bases separating them. The DNA of the CDR3 is TGTGCCAGCAGTTACTTTTATGCGAGTAGCGAGCAGTACTTC. Translation: CASSYFYASSEQYF.

This chain links TRBV28 with TRBJ1-5; D might be TRBD1 (6 bases). Germline V gives CDR1 MDHEN, CDR2 SYDVKM. CDR3 size: 15 residues. The V end lost 6 bases, the J end lost 6 bases, and 18 bases lay between the germline ends. The CDR3 nucleotides are TGTGCCAGCAGGACGGGACGGTTAGGGGGTCAGCCCCAGCATTTT. Protein sequence: CASRTGRLGGQPQHF.

The rearrangement joins TRBV7-6 to TRBJ2-3; 15 positions agree with TRBD2. J lost 0 bases, V lost 1 base, and 5 bases had no gene match. Germline CDR1 reads SGHVS; CDR2 reads FNYEAQ. This CDR3 spans 19 amino acids. The CDR3 loop is CASSLGGLAGGPSTDTQYF. The CDR3 DNA follows: TGTGCCAGCAGCTTAGGGGGACTAGCGGGGGGCCCGAGCACAGATACGCAGTATTTT. Filled out from reference TRBV7-6 and TRBJ2-3, the complete variable domain reads GAGVSQSPRYKVTKRGQDVALRCDPISGHVSLYWYRQALGQGPEFLTYFNYEAQQDKSGLPNDRFSAERPEGSISTLTIQRTEQRDSAMYRCASSLGGLAGGPSTDTQYFGPGTRLTVL.

This clone is a singleton in its sample. This chain links TRBV18 with TRBJ1-1; 11 nucleotides agree with TRBD1. This CDR3 is 16 amino acids long. Trimming at V came to 5 bases and at J to 4 bases, leaving 9 bases not matched to a gene. From germline, CDR1 is KGHSH and CDR2 LQKENI. The CDR3 DNA reads as TGTGCCAGCTCAACTGGACAGGGGGCAGATGGCACTGAAGCTTTCTTT. As protein: CASSTGQGADGTEAFF.

This clone was seen once. The chain carries TRBV6-5 and TRBJ2-3; 9 nucleotides agree with TRBD1. Germline V lookup: CDR1 MNHEY, CDR2 SVGAGI. This CDR3 region has 15 residues. V lost 5 bases to trimming and J lost 4 bases; unmatched junction nucleotides: 7. CDR3 sequence reads: CASSGGTGTPDTQYF. The CDR3 nucleotides read TGTGCCAGCAGTGGAGGGACAGGGACCCCAGATACGCAGTATTTT.

The chain carries TRBV19 and TRBJ2-3; D perhaps matches TRBD1 (6 bases). The germline V gene encodes CDR1 LNHDA and CDR2 SQIVND (reference sequence). This CDR3 spans 15 amino acids. The V end was cut by 3 bases, the J end by 5 bases, with 15 bases between. CDR3 bases: TGTGCCAGTAGTATCGAGGCAGGGGCGATAGATACGCAGTATTTT. It encodes CASSIEAGAIDTQYF. The whole variable domain, filled in from reference TRBV19 and TRBJ2-3, reads DGGITQSPKYLFRKEGQNVTLSCEQNLNHDAMYWYRQDPGQGLRLIYYSQIVNDFQKGDIAEGYSVSREKKESFPLTVTSAQKNPTAFYLCASSIEAGAIDTQYFGPGTRLTVL.

CDR3 sequence reads: CASSLRESSYNEQFF. For the CDR3, the DNA is TGTGCCAGCAGCTTGCGGGAGAGCTCCTACAATGAGCAGTTCTTC. The gene calls are TRBV5-4 and TRBJ2-1, with D tentatively TRBD2 (6 bases). V gave up 1 base and J gave up 0 bases, with 8 bases separating them. Germline V gene sequence: CDR1 SGHNT, CDR2 YYREEE (reference sequence). The CDR3 has 15 amino acids.

This rearrangement joins TRBV5-6 to TRBJ2-7; 9 positions agree with TRBD1. The germline V gene encodes CDR1 SGHDT and CDR2 YYEEEE. The CDR3 consists of 15 residues. The J segment lost 0 bases and the V segment lost 4 bases, leaving 5 bases of the junction unmatched. The CDR3 is CASSPGQGFSYEQYF. The DNA for the CDR3 is TGTGCCAGCAGCCCGGGACAGGGCTTCTCCTACGAGCAGTACTTC.

The V and J genes are TRBV30 and TRBJ2-3; perhaps TRBD2 as D (5 bases). CDR1 GTSNPN and CDR2 SVGIG come from the germline V gene (reference sequence). The CDR3 extends over 12 amino acids. V was shortened by 3 bases and J by 7 bases, with 11 bases between the two germline ends. The CDR3 loop is CAWSLRDNTQYF. CDR3 DNA: TGTGCCTGGAGCCTCCGGGATAATACGCAGTATTTT.

The J gene is TRBJ2-1, the V gene TRBV2, with D perhaps TRBD1 (7 bases). The CDR3 is made up of 14 amino acids. The V end lost 8 bases, the J end lost 9 bases, and 20 bases lay between the germline ends. Germline CDR1 reads SNHLY; CDR2 reads FYNNEI. CDR3 DNA: TGTGCCAGCTCGAAGGGGGCACTAGCTCCTGAGCAGTTCTTC. This encodes CASSKGALAPEQFF.

The V call is TRBV6-1, the J call TRBJ2-7, with 9 bases matching TRBD2. The germline gives CDR1 MNHNS, CDR2 SASEGT. The CDR3 has 15 residues. The V and J ends lost 2 bases and 3 bases, in that order; junction bases with no gene match: 5. CDR3 residues: CASSEPGLALYEQYF. The CDR3 DNA sequence: TGTGCCAGCAGTGAACCGGGACTAGCCCTCTACGAGCAGTACTTC.

The chain employs TRBV5-1 and TRBJ1-2; TRBD1 is a possible D gene (6 bases). Germline V gene sequence: CDR1 SGHRS, CDR2 YFSETQ. CDR3 length equals 15 residues. Trimming took 2 bases from V and 4 from J, leaving 15 bases between them. The CDR3 sequence: CASSFGHLGGYGYTF. CDR3 sequence (DNA): TGCGCCAGCAGCTTCGGACACCTAGGGGGCTATGGCTACACCTTC.

CDR3 region: CASGGGAGELFF. CDR3 in DNA: TGTGCCAGTGGGGGGGGCGCCGGGGAGCTGTTTTTT. The chain links TRBV28 to TRBJ2-2; D may be TRBD2 (7 bases). CDR1 and CDR2 (germline): MDHEN, SYDVKM. Trimming cost V 9 bases and J 6 bases, with 11 bases left between them. The CDR3 consists of 12 residues.

The chain recombines TRBV19 with TRBJ1-1; TRBD1 is a possible D gene (6 bases). The germline gives CDR1 LNHDA, CDR2 SQIVND (reference sequence). V was clipped by 5 bases and J by 3 bases, with 10 bases between them. The CDR3 has 13 amino acids. DNA for the CDR3: TGTGCCAGTAGTGGCAGGGGTGACACTGAAGCTTTCTTT. It is translated as CASSGRGDTEAFF.

The rearrangement uses TRBV5-5 and TRBJ1-4; D possibly corresponds to TRBD1 (5 bases). The CDR3 sequence is 14 residues long. Germline CDR1 SGHKS, CDR2 YYEKEE (reference sequence). Between the trimmed V and J ends, which lost 2 bases and 6 bases, there was a span of 11 bases. The chain's CDR3 is CASSFLGEDEKLFF. CDR3 nucleotide sequence: TGTGCCAGCAGCTTCTTAGGGGAGGATGAAAAACTGTTTTTT.

This rearrangement joins TRBV18 to TRBJ1-1; D call uncertain. This CDR3 contains 16 residues. From germline, CDR1 is KGHSH and CDR2 LQKENI. Between the trimmed V and J ends, which lost 3 bases and 0 bases, there was a span of 14 bases. CDR3 sequence reads: CASSPVLGLVNTEAFF. As DNA, the CDR3 is TGTGCCAGCTCACCGGTACTAGGGTTAGTGAACACTGAAGCTTTCTTT.

This clone was picked up one time. The same CDR3 can be traced to other DNA sequences in this sample. The genes are TRBV5-6 and TRBJ2-5; TRBD2 matches 8 bases. V lost 1 base to trimming and J lost 2 bases; unmatched junction nucleotides: 4. Germline V lookup: CDR1 SGHDT, CDR2 YYEEEE. The CDR3 covers 15 residues. In DNA form, the CDR3 reads TGTGCCAGCAGCTTGATCGGGAGGGGTCAAGAGACCCAGTACTTC. It encodes CASSLIGRGQETQYF.